These 16 T cell receptor beta chains share one sample of origin, sequenced in a study of cytomegalovirus exposure and HLA in healthy donors. Measured with immunoSEQ multiplex PCR; TCRdb has only the in-frame clones, and not every one. The table shows over 70,000 clones, with roughly 94% occurring only once. The source material was PBMCs. The receptors originated from a woman aged 18-30 years in good health and CMV-seronegative.

The genes are TRBV2 and TRBJ1-6; 9 positions match TRBD1. The CDR3 length is 16 residues. Unmatched junction bases numbered 6, after V lost 3 bases and J lost 6 bases. Germline V gene lookup returns CDR1 SNHLY and CDR2 FYNNEI. Here the CDR3 DNA reads TGTGCCAGCAGTGATAGGGTGGGACAGGGTAATTCACCCCTCCACTTT. Translating gives CASSDRVGQGNSPLHF. Full variable domain (outside the CDR3, taken from reference TRBV2 and TRBJ1-6): EPEVTQTPSHQVTQMGQEVILRCVPISNHLYFYWYRQILGQKVEFLVSFYNNEISEKSEIFDDQFSVERPDGSNFTLKIRSTKLEDSAMYFCASSDRVGQGNSPLHFGNGTRLTVT.

The V call is TRBV27, the J call TRBJ2-7; tentative D call: TRBD2 (5 bases). The V end was cut by 5 bases, the J end by 7 bases, with 18 bases between. This CDR3 contains 14 residues. Germline lookup yields CDR1 MNHEY and CDR2 SMNVEV (reference sequence). The CDR3 protein is CASSGLIVREEQYF. The CDR3, as DNA: TGTGCCAGCAGTGGACTCATAGTAAGGGAAGAGCAGTACTTC.

This clone has just one count. For the CDR3, the DNA is TGCGCCAGCAGCCGCGAAAGGGGTACTAACTATGGCTACACCTTC. Protein product: CASSRERGTNYGYTF. The chain uses TRBV4-1 and TRBJ1-2, with a possible D match to TRBD1 (5 bases). CDR1 and CDR2 (germline): MGHRA, YSYEKL. The ends were cut back, 4 bases at V and 0 bases at J, with 12 bases in the middle. The length of the CDR3 is 15 residues.

The rearrangement joins TRBV28 to TRBJ2-7; D unclear. The V end was cut by 5 bases, the J end by 5 bases, with 7 bases between. Germline-derived CDR1 and CDR2 are MDHEN and SYDVKM. This CDR3 has 11 amino acids. DNA of the CDR3: TGTGCCAGCAGTCCGTTTGACGAGCAGTACTTC. Translated, it gives CASSPFDEQYF.

This chain uses TRBV6-1 with TRBJ1-4; D uncertain. The V gene lost 6 bases and the J gene lost 13 bases, with 21 bases spanning the gap. The CDR3 has 14 amino acids. Looked up from germline, CDR1 is MNHNS and CDR2 is SASEGT. The DNA of the CDR3 is TGTGCCAGCAGAGCCGGGAACCATTACTCTGGACTGTTTTTT. Translation gives CASRAGNHYSGLFF.

The chain carries TRBV19 and TRBJ1-5, with D possibly being TRBD1 (6 bases). This CDR3 region has 17 residues. Between the trimmed V and J ends, which lost 5 bases and 0 bases, there was a span of 17 bases. CDR1 is LNHDA, CDR2 SQIVND, per germline (reference sequence). The CDR3 sequence is CASSQPGQIDSNQPQHF. In DNA form, the CDR3 reads TGTGCCAGTAGTCAACCGGGACAAATCGATAGCAATCAGCCCCAGCATTTT.

There are a few counts of this clone. The chain is built from TRBV18 and TRBJ2-1; D might be TRBD1 (6 bases). The V gene's germline CDR1 is KGHSH and CDR2 LQKENI. Trimming took off 6 bases at V and 6 bases at J, with 21 bases between the two ends. This CDR3 spans 16 amino acids. As DNA, the CDR3 is TGTGCCAGCTCCCCGAACGATCCGGGACACTTCAATGAGCAGTTCTTC. Its protein is CASSPNDPGHFNEQFF.

The V and J genes are TRBV5-1 and TRBJ2-4, with 7 positions matching TRBD1. From germline, CDR1 is SGHRS and CDR2 YFSETQ. The V segment lost 2 bases and the J segment 4 bases; nucleotides outside the gene matches: 12. The CDR3 consists of 17 residues. DNA of the CDR3: TGCGCCAGCAGCTTTAATCCCGCCGGGACAGAAAAAAACATTCAGTACTTC. This gives the protein CASSFNPAGTEKNIQYF. The full variable domain, with the rest looked up from reference TRBV5-1 and TRBJ2-4, is KAGVTQTPRYLIKTRGQQVTLSCSPISGHRSVSWYQQTPGQGLQFLFEYFSETQRNKGNFPGRFSGRQFSNSRSEMNVSTLELGDSALYLCASSFNPAGTEKNIQYFGAGTRLSVL.

The chain carries TRBV7-2 and TRBJ2-1; 8 nucleotides agree with TRBD2. This CDR3 is built from 16 residues. J lost 10 bases, V lost 5 bases, and 16 bases had no gene match. Per the germline V gene, CDR1 is SGHTA and CDR2 is FQGNSA. The CDR3 nucleotides are TGTGCCAGCAGCCCTGGGTGGCGGGGGGCAGTAGGGGAGCAGTTCTTC. Its translation is CASSPGWRGAVGEQFF.

The gene calls are TRBV15 and TRBJ1-2, with TRBD1 identical over 7 bases. The germline V gene encodes CDR1 LNHNV and CDR2 YYDKDF (reference sequence). The CDR3 totals 14 residues. V was pared by 1 base and J by 8 bases, with 7 bases of the junction left unmatched. The CDR3 bases are TGTGCCACCAGCAGAGGTAACAGGGGAGGCGGCTACACCTTC. Its translation: CATSRGNRGGGYTF. The whole variable domain, filled in from reference TRBV15 and TRBJ1-2, reads DAMVIQNPRYQVTQFGKPVTLSCSQTLNHNVMYWYQQKSSQAPKLLFHYYDKDFNNEADTPDNFQSRRPNTSFCFLDIRSPGLGDTAMYLCATSRGNRGGGYTFGSGTRLTVV.

The rearrangement joins TRBV5-1 to TRBJ2-7; 10 bases fit TRBD1. The length of the CDR3 is 13 residues. Per germline, CDR1 SGHRS and CDR2 YFSETQ. V dropped 3 bases and J dropped 4; count of bases not matched to a gene: 1. The CDR3 bases are TGCGCCAGCAGCTGGGACAGGGGTTACGAGCAGTACTTC. It yields the protein CASSWDRGYEQYF.

This clone was picked up one time. This rearrangement joins TRBV5-1 to TRBJ2-6; 9 nucleotides agree with TRBD1. Germline CDR1 is SGHRS and CDR2 is YFSETQ. The V segment lost 1 base and the J segment 3 bases; nucleotides outside the gene matches: 8. This CDR3 has 18 residues. The CDR3 nucleotides read TGCGCCAGCAGCTTGAGCGACAGGGGGTTCGGTGGGGCCAACGTCCTGACTTTC. Translated: CASSLSDRGFGGANVLTF.

The chain joins TRBV28 to TRBJ2-4, with a possible D match to TRBD2 (6 bases). This CDR3 contains 16 residues. Germline CDR1 and CDR2: MDHEN and SYDVKM. V was clipped by 5 bases and J by 2 bases, with 16 bases between them. CDR3 amino acids: CASSLPPRGTKNIQYF. The CDR3 bases are TGTGCCAGCAGTCTACCCCCGCGGGGTACCAAAAACATTCAGTACTTC.

This chain connects TRBV19 to TRBJ2-2, with a weak D call TRBD1 (7 bases). Germline V gives CDR1 LNHDA, CDR2 SQIVND (reference sequence). V was pared by 5 bases and J by 4 bases, with 17 bases between. The CDR3 contains 16 residues. In DNA form, the CDR3 reads TGTGCCAGTAGTCTAAGACAGGGAGGAGGCACCGGGGAGCTGTTTTTT. Protein product: CASSLRQGGGTGELFF.

The rearrangement uses TRBV28 and TRBJ1-2; 8 nucleotides line up with TRBD1. J lost 3 bases, V lost 3 bases, and 15 bases had no gene match. The CDR3 has 18 amino acids. Germline values: CDR1 MDHEN, CDR2 SYDVKM. CDR3 coding DNA: TGTGCCAGCAGTTTGTTCGTCGTCCTGACAGGGGTTGACTATGGCTACACCTTC. This codes for CASSLFVVLTGVDYGYTF.

CDR3 loop: CASSLAGAGGTDTQYF. In DNA, the CDR3 is TGTGCCAGCAGCTTAGCGGGGGCGGGGGGCACAGATACGCAGTATTTT. The chain combines TRBV7-2 with TRBJ2-3; possibly TRBD2 for D (7 bases). This CDR3 spans 16 amino acids. Trimming pared 0 bases from V and 1 base from J, leaving 11 bases between. Germline-derived CDR1 and CDR2 are SGHTA and FQGNSA.